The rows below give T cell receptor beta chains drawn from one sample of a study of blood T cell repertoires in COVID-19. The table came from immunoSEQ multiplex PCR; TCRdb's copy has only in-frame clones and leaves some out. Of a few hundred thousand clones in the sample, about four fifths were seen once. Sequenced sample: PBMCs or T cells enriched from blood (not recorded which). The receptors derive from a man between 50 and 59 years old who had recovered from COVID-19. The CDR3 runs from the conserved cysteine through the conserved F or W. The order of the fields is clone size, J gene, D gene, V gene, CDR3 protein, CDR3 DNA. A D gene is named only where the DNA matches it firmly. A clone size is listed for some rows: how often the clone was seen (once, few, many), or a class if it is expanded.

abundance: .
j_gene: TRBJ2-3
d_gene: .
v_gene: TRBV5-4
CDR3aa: CSTRLASTDTQYF
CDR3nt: TGTTCGACCCGGTTAGCGAGCACAGATACGCAGTATTTT

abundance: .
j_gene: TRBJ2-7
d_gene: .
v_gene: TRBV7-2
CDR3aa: CASSLAIWTTSAYEQYF
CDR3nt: TGTGCCAGCAGCTTAGCCATCTGGACTACGTCGGCGTACGAGCAGTACTTC

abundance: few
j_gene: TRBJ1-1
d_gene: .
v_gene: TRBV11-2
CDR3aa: CASSNRGGRSTEAFF
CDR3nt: TGTGCCAGCTCTAACCGGGGGGGCAGGAGCACTGAAGCTTTCTTT

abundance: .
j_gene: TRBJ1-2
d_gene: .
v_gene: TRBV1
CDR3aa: CTSSQIWDRGLYGYTF
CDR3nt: TGCACCAGCAGCCAAATCTGGGACAGGGGTCTCTATGGCTACACCTTC

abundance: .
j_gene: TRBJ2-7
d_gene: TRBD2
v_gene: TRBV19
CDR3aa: CASSMIAGSYEQYF
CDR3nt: TGTGCCAGTAGTATGATAGCGGGCTCCTACGAGCAGTACTTC

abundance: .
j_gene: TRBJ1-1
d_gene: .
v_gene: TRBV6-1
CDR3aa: CASSEGSAGNTEAFF
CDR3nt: TGTGCCAGCAGTGAAGGTTCGGCAGGGAACACTGAAGCTTTCTTT

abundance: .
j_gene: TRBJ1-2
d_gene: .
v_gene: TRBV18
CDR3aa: CASSPGARVINYGYTF
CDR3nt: TGTGCCAGCTCACCAGGGGCAAGGGTGATAAACTATGGCTACACCTTC

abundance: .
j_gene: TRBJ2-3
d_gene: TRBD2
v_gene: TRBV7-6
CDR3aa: CASSLAGGSTDTQYF
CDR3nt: TGTGCCAGCAGTTTAGCGGGGGGGAGCACAGATACGCAGTATTTT

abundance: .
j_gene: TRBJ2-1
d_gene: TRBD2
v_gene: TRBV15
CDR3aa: CATSREGLGSGEQFF
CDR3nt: TGTGCCACCAGCAGAGAAGGACTAGGCTCTGGTGAGCAGTTCTTC

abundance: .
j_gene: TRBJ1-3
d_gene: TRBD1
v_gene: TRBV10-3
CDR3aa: CAISESRTGVGPVYGNTIYF
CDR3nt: TGTGCCATCAGTGAGTCAAGGACAGGGGTCGGTCCGGTCTATGGAAACACCATATATTTT

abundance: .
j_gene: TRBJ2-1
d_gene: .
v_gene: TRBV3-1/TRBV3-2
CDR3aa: CASSHPLALSSYNEQFF
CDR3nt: TGTGCCAGCAGCCATCCACTAGCACTAAGCTCCTACAATGAGCAGTTCTTC

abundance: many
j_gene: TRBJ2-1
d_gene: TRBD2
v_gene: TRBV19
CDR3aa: CASNPLSGRSSYNEQFF
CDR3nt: TGTGCCAGTAATCCGCTTAGCGGGAGGAGCTCCTACAATGAGCAGTTCTTC

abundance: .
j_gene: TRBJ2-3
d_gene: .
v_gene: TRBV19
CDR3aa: CASSNHAHTDTQYF
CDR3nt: TGTGCCAGTAGTAACCATGCGCACACAGATACGCAGTATTTT

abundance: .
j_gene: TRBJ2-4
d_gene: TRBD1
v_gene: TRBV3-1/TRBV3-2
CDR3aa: CASSQAQQGDIQYF
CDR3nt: TGTGCCAGCAGCCAGGCTCAACAGGGGGACATTCAGTACTTC

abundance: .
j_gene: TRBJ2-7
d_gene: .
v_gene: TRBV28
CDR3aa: CASSPSFSGSSYEQYF
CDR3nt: TGTGCCAGCAGCCCGAGTTTCAGCGGAAGCTCCTACGAGCAGTACTTC

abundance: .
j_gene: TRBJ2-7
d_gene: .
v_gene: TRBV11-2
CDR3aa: CASSPLASEQYF
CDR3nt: TGTGCCAGCAGCCCCCTAGCGAGCGAGCAGTACTTC

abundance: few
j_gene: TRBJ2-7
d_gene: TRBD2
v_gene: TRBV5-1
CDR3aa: CASSLSFSGRVQTYEQYF
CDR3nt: TGCGCCAGCAGCTTGTCCTTTAGCGGGAGGGTCCAAACCTACGAGCAGTACTTC

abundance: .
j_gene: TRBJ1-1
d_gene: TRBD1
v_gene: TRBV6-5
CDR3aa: CASTGQQNTEAFF
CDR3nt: TGTGCCAGCACGGGACAGCAGAACACTGAAGCTTTCTTT

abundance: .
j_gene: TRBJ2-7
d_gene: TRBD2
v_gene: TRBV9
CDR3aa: CASSVSSSGGYEQYF
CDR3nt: TGTGCCAGCAGCGTATCGTCTAGCGGGGGGTACGAGCAGTACTTC

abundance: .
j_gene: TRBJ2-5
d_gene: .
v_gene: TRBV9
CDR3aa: CASSLTDYQETQYF
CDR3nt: TGTGCCAGCAGCCTTACGGACTATCAAGAGACCCAGTACTTC

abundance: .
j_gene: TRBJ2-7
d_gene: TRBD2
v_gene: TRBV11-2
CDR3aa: CASSLLAGRAEQYF
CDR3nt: TGTGCCAGCAGCTTACTAGCGGGAAGGGCCGAGCAGTACTTC

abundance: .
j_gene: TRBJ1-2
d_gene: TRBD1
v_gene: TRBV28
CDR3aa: CASWTGAYGYTF
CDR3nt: TGTGCCAGCTGGACAGGGGCGTATGGCTACACCTTC

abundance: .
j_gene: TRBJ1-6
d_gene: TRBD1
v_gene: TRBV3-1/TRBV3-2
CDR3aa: CASSQARGDNSPLHF
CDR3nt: TGTGCCAGCAGCCAAGCCAGGGGGGATAATTCACCCCTCCACTTT

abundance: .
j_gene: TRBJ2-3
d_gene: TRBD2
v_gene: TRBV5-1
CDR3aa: CASSLGTSGGLDTQYF
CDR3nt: TGCGCCAGCAGCTTAGGAACTAGCGGGGGTTTAGATACGCAGTATTTT

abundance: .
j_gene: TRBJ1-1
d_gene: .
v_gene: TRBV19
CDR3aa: CASSTRSGVGTEAFF
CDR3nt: TGTGCCAGTAGTACCCGCTCGGGTGTCGGTACTGAAGCTTTCTTT

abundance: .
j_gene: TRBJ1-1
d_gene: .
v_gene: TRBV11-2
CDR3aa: CASSLSFGGNTEAFF
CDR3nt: TGTGCCAGCAGCTTAAGCTTCGGGGGGAACACTGAAGCTTTCTTT

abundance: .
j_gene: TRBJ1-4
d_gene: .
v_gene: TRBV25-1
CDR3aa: CASQRGSGYEKLFF
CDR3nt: TGTGCCTCTCAGCGGGGGTCGGGGTATGAAAAACTGTTTTTT

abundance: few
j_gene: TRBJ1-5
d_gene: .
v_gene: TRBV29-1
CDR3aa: CSVADSRGQPQHF
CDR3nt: TGCAGCGTCGCGGACAGTCGAGGTCAGCCCCAGCATTTT

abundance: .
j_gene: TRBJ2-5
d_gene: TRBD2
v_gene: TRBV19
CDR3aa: CASSMTGGGETQYF
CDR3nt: TGTGCCAGTAGTATGACGGGAGGGGGAGAGACCCAGTACTTC

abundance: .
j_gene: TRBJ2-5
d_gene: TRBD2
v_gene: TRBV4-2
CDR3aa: CASSQGLAGEPETQYF
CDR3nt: TGTGCCAGCAGCCAAGGTTTAGCGGGAGAGCCAGAGACCCAGTACTTC

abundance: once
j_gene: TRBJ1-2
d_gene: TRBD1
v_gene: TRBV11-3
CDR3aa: CASSPTGDHYGYTF
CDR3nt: TGTGCCAGCAGCCCCACAGGGGATCACTATGGCTACACCTTC

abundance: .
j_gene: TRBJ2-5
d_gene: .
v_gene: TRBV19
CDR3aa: CASSQHPQVSQYF
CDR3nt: TGTGCCAGTAGCCAACATCCCCAGGTTTCCCAGTACTTC

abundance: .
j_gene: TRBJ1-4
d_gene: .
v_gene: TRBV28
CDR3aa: CASSLGQYNEKLFF
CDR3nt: TGTGCCAGCAGTTTAGGGCAGTATAATGAAAAACTGTTTTTT

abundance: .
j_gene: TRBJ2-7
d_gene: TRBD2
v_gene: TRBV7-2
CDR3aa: CASSSGLGAGGTYEQYF
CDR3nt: TGTGCCAGCAGCTCCGGGCTTGGCGCGGGAGGGACCTACGAGCAGTACTTC

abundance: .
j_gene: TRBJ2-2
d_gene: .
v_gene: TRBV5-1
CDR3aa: CASSLGPVTGELFF
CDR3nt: TGCGCCAGCAGCTTGGGGCCCGTCACGGGGGAGCTGTTTTTT

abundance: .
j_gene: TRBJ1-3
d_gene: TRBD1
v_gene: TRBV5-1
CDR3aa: CASSSRDRVPGNTIYF
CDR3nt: TGCGCCAGCAGCTCCCGGGACAGGGTACCTGGAAACACCATATATTTT

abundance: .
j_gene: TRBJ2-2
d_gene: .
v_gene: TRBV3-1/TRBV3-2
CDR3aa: CASSRLGNTGELFF
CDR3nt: TGTGCCAGCAGTCGCCTCGGGAACACCGGGGAGCTGTTTTTT

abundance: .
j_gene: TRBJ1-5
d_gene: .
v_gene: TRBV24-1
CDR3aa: CATSDNVWGRVQPQHF
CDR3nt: TGTGCCACCAGTGATAACGTCTGGGGGCGCGTTCAGCCCCAGCATTTT

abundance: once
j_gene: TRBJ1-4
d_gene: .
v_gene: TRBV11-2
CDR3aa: CASSLTGGGSEKLFF
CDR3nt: TGTGCCAGCAGCCTCACGGGGGGGGGAAGTGAAAAACTGTTTTTT

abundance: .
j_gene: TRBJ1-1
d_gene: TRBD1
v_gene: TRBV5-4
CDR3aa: CASSSGSGTVREAFF
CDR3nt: TGTGCCAGCAGCTCAGGGTCCGGGACAGTACGTGAAGCTTTCTTT

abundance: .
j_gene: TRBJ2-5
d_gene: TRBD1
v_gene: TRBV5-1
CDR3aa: CASSLWGTGQGWQETQYF
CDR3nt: TGCGCCAGCAGCTTGTGGGGGACAGGGCAGGGGTGGCAAGAGACCCAGTACTTC

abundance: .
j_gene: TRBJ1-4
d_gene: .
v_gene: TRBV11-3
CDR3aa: CASSLGGLNEKLFF
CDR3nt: TGTGCCAGCAGCCTGGGAGGGCTGAATGAAAAACTGTTTTTT

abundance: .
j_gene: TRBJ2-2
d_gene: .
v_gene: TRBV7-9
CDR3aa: CASSFLQGITGELFF
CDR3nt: TGTGCCAGCAGCTTCTTACAGGGAATCACCGGGGAGCTGTTTTTT

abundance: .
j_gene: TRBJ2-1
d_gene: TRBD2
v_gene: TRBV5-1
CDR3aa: CASSLEAGAFNEQFF
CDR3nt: TGCGCCAGCAGCTTGGAGGCGGGAGCATTCAATGAGCAGTTCTTC

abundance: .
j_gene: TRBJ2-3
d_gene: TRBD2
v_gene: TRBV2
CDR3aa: CASKGTSSGDTQYF
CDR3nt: TGTGCCAGCAAAGGGACTAGTAGTGGAGATACGCAGTATTTT

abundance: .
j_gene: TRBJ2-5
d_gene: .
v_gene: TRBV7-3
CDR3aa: CASRASGGPQYF
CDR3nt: TGTGCCAGCAGGGCCTCGGGGGGCCCCCAGTACTTC

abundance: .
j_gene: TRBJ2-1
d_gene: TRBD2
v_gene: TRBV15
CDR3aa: CATSSGRGNSDEQFF
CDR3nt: TGTGCCACCAGCTCCGGGAGGGGGAATAGTGATGAGCAGTTCTTC

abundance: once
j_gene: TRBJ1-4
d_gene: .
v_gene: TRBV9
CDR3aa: CASSALPNEKLFF
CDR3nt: TGTGCCAGCAGCGCCCTACCAAATGAAAAACTGTTTTTT

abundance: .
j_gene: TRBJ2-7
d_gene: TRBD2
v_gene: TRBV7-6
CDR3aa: CASSLQTSGSEQYF
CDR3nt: TGTGCCAGCAGCCTCCAAACTAGCGGGAGCGAGCAGTACTTC

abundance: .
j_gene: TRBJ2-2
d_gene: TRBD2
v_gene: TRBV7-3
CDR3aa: CASSPRLAEFPGELFF
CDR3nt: TGTGCCAGCAGCCCGCGACTAGCGGAATTCCCCGGGGAGCTGTTTTTT

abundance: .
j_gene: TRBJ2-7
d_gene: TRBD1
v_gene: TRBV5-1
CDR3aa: CASSLQGYEQYF
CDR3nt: TGCGCCAGCAGCCTACAGGGGTACGAGCAGTACTTC